The T cell receptor (beta chain) described here comes from a study of control samples from healthy donors and cancer patients. In this sample, this clone turned up a few times. Sequenced by immunoSEQ multiplex PCR; TCRdb stores in-frame clones only, minus some. The table shows some 6,700 clones, with around 75% occurring only once. The CDR3 has 13 residues. V was trimmed by 6 bases and J by 6 bases, leaving 15 bases between them. The germline CDR1 and CDR2 sequences are SGHRS and YFSETQ. The origin of this receptor is a male donor with melanoma. This chain links TRBV5-1 with TRBJ1-2; D perhaps matches TRBD1 (5 bases). The sample comprised formalin-fixed, paraffin-embedded tissue. The CDR3 is CASNIRGDDGYTF. The CDR3, as DNA: TGCGCCAGCAATATCCGGGGGGACGATGGCTACACCTTC.